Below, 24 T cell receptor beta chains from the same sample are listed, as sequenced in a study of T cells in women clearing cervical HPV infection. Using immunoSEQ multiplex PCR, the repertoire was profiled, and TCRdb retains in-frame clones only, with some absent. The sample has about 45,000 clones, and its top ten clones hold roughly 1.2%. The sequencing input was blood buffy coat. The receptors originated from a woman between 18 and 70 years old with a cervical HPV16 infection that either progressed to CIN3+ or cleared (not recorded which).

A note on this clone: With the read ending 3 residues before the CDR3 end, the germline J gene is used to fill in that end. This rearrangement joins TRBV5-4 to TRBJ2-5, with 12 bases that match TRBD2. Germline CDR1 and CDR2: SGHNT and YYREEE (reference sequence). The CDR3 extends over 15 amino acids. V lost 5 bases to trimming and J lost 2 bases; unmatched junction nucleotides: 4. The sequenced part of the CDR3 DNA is TGTGCCAGCAGTTCCGGACTAGCGGGACAAGAGACC. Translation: CASSSGLAGQET. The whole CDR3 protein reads CASSSGLAGQETQYF.

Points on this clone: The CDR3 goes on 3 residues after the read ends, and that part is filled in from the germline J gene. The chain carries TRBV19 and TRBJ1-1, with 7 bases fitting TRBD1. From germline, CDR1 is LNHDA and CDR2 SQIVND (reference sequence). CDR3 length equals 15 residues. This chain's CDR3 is CASSPQTGTGAKAFF. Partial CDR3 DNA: TGTGCCAGTAGTCCTCAGACAGGGACCGGGGCAAAA. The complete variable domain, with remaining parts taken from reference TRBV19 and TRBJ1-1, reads DGGITQSPKYLFRKEGQNVTLSCEQNLNHDAMYWYRQDPGQGLRLIYYSQIVNDFQKGDIAEGYSVSREKKESFPLTVTSAQKNPTAFYLCASSPQTGTGAKAFFGQGTRLTVV.

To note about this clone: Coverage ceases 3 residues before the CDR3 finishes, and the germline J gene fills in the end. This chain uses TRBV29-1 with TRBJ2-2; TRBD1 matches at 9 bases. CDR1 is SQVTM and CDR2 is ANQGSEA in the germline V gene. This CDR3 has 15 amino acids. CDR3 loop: CSVGQTGGFNEKLFF. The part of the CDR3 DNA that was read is TGCAGCGTTGGGCAGACAGGGGGGTTTAATGAAAAG.

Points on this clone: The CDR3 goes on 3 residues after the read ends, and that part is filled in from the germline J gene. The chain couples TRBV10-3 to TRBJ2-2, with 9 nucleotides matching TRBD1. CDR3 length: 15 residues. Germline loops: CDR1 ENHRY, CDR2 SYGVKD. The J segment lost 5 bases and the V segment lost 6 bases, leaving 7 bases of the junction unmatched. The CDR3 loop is CAISGTGITTGELFF. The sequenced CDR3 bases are TGTGCCATCAGCGGGACAGGGATAACGACCGGGGAG.

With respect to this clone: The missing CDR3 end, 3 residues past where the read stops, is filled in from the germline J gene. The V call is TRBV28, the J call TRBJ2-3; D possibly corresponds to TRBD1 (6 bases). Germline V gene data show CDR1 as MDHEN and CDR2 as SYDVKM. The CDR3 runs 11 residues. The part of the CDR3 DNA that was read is TGTGCCAGCAGTTCCAGGACAGCG. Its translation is CASSSRTA. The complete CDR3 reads CASSSRTAQYF.

CDR3 region: CASSRGGHTEAFF. The CDR3 bases that were read are TGTGCCAGCAGCCGGGGGGGCCACACTGAA. The genes are TRBV7-2 and TRBJ1-1; possibly TRBD1 for D (6 bases). The observed sequence ends 3 residues before the CDR3 terminus, with the missing tail filled in from the germline J gene. V shed 5 bases and J shed 3 bases, with 10 bases lying between them. The CDR3 has 13 residues. Germline assignment: CDR1 SGHTA and CDR2 FQGNSA.

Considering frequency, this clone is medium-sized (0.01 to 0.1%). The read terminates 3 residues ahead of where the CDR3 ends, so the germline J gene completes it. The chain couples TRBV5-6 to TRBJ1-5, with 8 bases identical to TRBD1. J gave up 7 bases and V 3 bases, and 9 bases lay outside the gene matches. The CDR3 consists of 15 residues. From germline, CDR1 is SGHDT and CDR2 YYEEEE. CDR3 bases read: TGTGCCAGCAGCTACTCGGACAGGGAGGGGCAGCCC. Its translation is CASSYSDREGQP. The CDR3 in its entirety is CASSYSDREGQPQHF. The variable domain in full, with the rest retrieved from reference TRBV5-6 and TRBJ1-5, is DAGVTQSPTHLIKTRGQQVTLRCSPKSGHDTVSWYQQALGQGPQFIFQYYEEEERQRGNFPDRFSGHQFPNYSSELNVNALLLGDSALYLCASSYSDREGQPQHFGDGTRLSIL.

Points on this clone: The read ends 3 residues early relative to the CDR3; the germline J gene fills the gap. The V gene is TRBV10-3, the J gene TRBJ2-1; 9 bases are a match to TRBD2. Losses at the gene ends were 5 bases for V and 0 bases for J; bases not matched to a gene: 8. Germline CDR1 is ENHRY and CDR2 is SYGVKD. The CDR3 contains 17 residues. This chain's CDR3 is CAISSLAGPRSYNEQFF. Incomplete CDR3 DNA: TGTGCCATCAGTTCACTAGCGGGCCCCCGCTCCTACAATGAG.

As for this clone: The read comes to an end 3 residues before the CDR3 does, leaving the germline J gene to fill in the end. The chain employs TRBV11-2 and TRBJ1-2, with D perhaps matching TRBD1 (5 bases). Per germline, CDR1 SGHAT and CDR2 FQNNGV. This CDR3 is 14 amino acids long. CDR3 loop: CASSWRGRFGGYTF. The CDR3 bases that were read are TGTGCCAGCAGCTGGCGGGGGAGATTTGGGGGC.

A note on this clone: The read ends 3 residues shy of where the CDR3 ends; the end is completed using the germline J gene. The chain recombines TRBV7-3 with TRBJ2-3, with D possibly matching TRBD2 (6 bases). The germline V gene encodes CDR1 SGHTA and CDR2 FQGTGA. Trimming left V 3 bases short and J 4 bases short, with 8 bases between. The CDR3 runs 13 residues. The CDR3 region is CASSFGGADTQYF. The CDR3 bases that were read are TGTGCCAGCAGCTTCGGGGGAGCAGATACG.

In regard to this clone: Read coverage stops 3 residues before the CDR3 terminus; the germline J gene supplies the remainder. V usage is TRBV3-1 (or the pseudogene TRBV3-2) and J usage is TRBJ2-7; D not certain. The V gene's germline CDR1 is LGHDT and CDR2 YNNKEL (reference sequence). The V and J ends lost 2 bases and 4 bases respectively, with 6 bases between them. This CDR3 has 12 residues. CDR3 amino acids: CASSQLAYEQYF. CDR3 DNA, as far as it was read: TGTGCCAGCAGCCAATTAGCTTACGAG.

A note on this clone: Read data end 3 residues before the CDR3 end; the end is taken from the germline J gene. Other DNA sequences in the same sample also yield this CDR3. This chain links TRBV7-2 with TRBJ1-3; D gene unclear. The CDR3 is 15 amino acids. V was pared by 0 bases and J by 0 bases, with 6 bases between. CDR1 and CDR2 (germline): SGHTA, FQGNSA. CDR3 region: CASSLARGSGNTIYF. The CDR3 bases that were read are TGTGCCAGCAGCTTAGCGCGGGGCTCTGGAAACACC. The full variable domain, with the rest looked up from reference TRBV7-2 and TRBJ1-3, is GAGVSQSPSNKVTEKGKDVELRCDPISGHTALYWYRQSLGQGLEFLIYFQGNSAPDKSGLPSDRFSAERTGGSVSTLTIQRTQQEDSAVYLCASSLARGSGNTIYFGEGSWLTVV.

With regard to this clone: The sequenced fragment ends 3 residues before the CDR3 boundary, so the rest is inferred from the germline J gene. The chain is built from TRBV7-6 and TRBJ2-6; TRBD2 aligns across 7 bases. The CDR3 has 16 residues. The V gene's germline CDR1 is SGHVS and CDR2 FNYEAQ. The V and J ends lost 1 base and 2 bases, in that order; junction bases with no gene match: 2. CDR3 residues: CASSLVAGAGANVLTF. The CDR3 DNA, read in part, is TGTGCCAGCAGCTTAGTTGCGGGAGCTGGGGCCAACGTC.

CDR3 DNA, as far as it was read: TGTGCCAGCAGCTCCACCGGGACAGGCATCTACGAG. Amino acids: CASSSTGTGIYE. The whole CDR3 sequence is CASSSTGTGIYEQYF. The chain employs TRBV13 and TRBJ2-7, with 8 bases aligning to TRBD1. The observed sequence ends 3 residues before the CDR3 terminus, with the missing tail filled in from the germline J gene. J lost 3 bases, V lost 4 bases, and 8 bases had no gene match. The CDR3 covers 15 residues. Germline V CDR1 and CDR2: PRHDT, FYEKMQ (reference sequence).

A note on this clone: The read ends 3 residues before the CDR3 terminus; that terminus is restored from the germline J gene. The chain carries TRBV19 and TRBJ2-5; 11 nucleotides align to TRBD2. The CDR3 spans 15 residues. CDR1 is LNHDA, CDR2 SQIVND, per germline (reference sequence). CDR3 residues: CASRGLAVPVGTQYF. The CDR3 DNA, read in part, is TGTGCCAGTAGGGGACTAGCGGTTCCGGTTGGAACC.

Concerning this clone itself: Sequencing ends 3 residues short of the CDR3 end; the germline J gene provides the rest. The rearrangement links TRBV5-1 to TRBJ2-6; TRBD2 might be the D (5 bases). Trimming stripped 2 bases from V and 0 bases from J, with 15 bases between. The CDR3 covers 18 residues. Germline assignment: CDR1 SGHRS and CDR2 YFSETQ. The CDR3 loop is CASSFMDSWGSGANVLTF. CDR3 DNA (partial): TGCGCCAGCAGCTTTATGGACTCCTGGGGCTCTGGGGCCAACGTC.

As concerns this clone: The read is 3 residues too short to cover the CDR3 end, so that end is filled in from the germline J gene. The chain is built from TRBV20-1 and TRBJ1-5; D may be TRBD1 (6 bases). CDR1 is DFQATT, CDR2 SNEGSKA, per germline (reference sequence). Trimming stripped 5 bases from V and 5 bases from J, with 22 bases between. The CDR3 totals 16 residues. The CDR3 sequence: CSAPFPGAMIDQPQHF. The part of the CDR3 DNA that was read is TGCAGTGCTCCTTTTCCAGGGGCAATGATTGATCAGCCC.

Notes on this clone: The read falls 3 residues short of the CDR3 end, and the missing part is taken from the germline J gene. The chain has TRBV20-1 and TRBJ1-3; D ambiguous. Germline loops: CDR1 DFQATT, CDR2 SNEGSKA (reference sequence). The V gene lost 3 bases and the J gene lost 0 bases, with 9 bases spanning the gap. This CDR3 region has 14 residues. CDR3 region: CSARFNYSGNTIYF. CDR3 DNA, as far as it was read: TGCAGTGCTAGGTTTAACTACTCTGGAAACACC.

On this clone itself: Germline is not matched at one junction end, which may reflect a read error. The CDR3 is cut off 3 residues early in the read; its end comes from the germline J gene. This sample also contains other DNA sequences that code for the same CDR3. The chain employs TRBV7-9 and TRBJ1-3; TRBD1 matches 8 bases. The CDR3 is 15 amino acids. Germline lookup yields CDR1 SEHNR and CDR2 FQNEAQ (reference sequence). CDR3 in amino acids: CASSVTGGTGNTIYF. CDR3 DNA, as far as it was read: TGTGCCAGCAGCGTAACAGGGGGTACTGGAAACACG.

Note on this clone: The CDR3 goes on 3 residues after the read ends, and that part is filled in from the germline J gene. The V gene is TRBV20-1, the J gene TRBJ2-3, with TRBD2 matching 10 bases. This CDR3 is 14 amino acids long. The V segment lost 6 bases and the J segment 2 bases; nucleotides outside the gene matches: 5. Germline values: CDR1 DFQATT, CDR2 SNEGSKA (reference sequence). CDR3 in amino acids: CSARLAGFTDTQYF. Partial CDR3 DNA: TGCAGTGCCCGACTAGCGGGCTTCACAGATACG.

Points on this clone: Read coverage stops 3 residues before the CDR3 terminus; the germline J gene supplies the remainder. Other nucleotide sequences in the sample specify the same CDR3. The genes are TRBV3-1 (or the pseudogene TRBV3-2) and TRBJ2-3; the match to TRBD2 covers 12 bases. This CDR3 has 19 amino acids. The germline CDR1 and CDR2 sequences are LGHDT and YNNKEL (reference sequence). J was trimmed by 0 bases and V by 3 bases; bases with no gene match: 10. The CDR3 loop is CASSQNQTSGSGSTDTQYF. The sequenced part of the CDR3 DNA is TGTGCCAGCAGCCAGAACCAGACTAGCGGGAGTGGCAGCACAGATACG.

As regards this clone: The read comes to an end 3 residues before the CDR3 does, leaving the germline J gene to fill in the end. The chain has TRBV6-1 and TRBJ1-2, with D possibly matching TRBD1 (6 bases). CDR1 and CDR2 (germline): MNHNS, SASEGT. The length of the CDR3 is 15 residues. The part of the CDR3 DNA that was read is TGTGCCAGCAGTGAAGCCGCCCCAGGGGAAGACGGC. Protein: CASSEAAPGEDG. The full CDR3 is CASSEAAPGEDGYTF.

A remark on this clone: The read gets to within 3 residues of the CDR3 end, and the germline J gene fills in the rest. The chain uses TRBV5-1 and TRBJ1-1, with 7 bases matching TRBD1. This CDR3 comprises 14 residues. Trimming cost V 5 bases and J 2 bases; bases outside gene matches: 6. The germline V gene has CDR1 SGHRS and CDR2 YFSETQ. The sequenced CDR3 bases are TGCGCCAGCAGGTCTGACAGGGCAAACACTGAA. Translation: CASRSDRANTE. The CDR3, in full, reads CASRSDRANTEAFF.

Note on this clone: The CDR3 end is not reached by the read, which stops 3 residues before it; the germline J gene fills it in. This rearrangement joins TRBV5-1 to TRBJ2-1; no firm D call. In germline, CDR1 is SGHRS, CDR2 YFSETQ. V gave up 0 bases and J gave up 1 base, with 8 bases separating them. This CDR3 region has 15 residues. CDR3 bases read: TGCGCCAGCAGCTTGGAGCGCAGTTCCTACAATGAG. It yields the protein CASSLERSSYNE. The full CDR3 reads CASSLERSSYNEQFF. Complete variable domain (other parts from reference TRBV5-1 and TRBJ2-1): KAGVTQTPRYLIKTRGQQVTLSCSPISGHRSVSWYQQTPGQGLQFLFEYFSETQRNKGNFPGRFSGRQFSNSRSEMNVSTLELGDSALYLCASSLERSSYNEQFFGPGTRLTVL.